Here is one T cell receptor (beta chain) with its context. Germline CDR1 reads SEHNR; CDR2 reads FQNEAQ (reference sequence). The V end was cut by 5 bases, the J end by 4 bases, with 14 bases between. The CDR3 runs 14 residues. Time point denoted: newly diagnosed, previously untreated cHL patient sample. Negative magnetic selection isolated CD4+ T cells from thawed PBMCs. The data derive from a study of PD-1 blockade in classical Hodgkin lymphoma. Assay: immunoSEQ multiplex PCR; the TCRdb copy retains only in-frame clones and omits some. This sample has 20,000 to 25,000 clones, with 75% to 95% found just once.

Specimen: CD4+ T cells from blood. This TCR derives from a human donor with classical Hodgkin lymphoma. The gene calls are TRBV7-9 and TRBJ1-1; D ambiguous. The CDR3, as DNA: TGTGCCAGCAGCCTTACAAGGGAGGGCACTGAAGCTTTCTTT. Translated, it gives CASSLTREGTEAFF.